The 23 T cell receptor beta chains given below trace back to one sample, sequenced in a study of blood T cell repertoires in COVID-19. Profiling relied on immunoSEQ multiplex PCR, and the TCRdb table lists in-frame clones only, not all of them. The data show about 200,000 clones, with 70% to 90% seen just once and about 4.8% held by the top ten. The sequenced material came from peripheral blood. All receptors derive from a man aged 50-60 years with acute or convalescent COVID-19.

The chain links TRBV11-2 to TRBJ1-1, with 9 bases matching TRBD1. J gave up 1 base and V 1 base, and 1 base lay outside the gene matches. Looked up from germline, CDR1 is SGHAT and CDR2 is FQNNGV. The CDR3 consists of 15 residues. CDR3 sequence reads: CASSLGGQGNTEAFF. The CDR3 region has the DNA TGTGCCAGCAGCTTAGGGGGACAGGGGAACACTGAAGCTTTCTTT.

This clone occurred a few times. The CDR3, as DNA: TGTGCCATCAGGGTTAACAGGGATTCCTATGGCTACACCTTC. It translates to CAIRVNRDSYGYTF. V and J are TRBV10-3 and TRBJ1-2; a weak D match, TRBD1 (6 bases). V was pared by 6 bases and J by 4 bases, with 15 bases between. The CDR3 runs 14 residues. From germline, CDR1 is ENHRY and CDR2 SYGVKD.

V usage is TRBV6-4 and J usage is TRBJ1-2; maybe TRBD1 (5 bases). V lost 2 bases, J lost 2 bases, and 18 bases lay in between. This CDR3 is 17 amino acids long. Germline V CDR1 and CDR2: MRHNA, SNTAGT. CDR3 DNA sequence: TGTGCCAGCAGTGACGGACCCCAAGACGCAGGGAACTATGGCTACACCTTC. Protein sequence: CASSDGPQDAGNYGYTF.

This clone was recorded only once. This CDR3 reads CASSTGQGRFGNTIYF. For the CDR3, the DNA is TGCGCCAGCAGCACGGGACAGGGAAGATTTGGAAACACCATATATTTT. The J gene is TRBJ1-3, the V gene TRBV5-1; 9 bases are a match to TRBD1. V shed 4 bases and J 3 bases; nucleotides not matched to a gene: 8. The CDR3 contains 16 residues. From germline, CDR1 is SGHRS and CDR2 YFSETQ.

The V call is TRBV4-1, the J call TRBJ2-4; the D gene is possibly TRBD2 (7 bases). The CDR3 is made up of 18 amino acids. CDR1 and CDR2 from the germline V gene are MGHRA and YSYEKL. V was shortened by 4 bases and J by 0 bases, with 19 bases between the two germline ends. The CDR3 nucleotides read TGCGCCAGCAGCCCCCTAGGGGGGGGAACGGTAGCCAAAAACATTCAGTACTTC. This codes for CASSPLGGGTVAKNIQYF.

The chain recombines TRBV11-1 with TRBJ2-1; D is possibly TRBD1 (6 bases). CDR3 size: 14 residues. The V end lost 4 bases, the J end lost 7 bases, and 14 bases lay between the germline ends. From germline, CDR1 is SGHAT and CDR2 FQDESV (reference sequence). CDR3 amino acids: CASSSRQAANEQFF. The CDR3 nucleotides read TGTGCCAGCAGCTCCAGACAGGCCGCGAATGAGCAGTTCTTC.

The chain uses TRBV19 and TRBJ2-5, with D maybe TRBD1 (7 bases). This CDR3 comprises 14 residues. V was trimmed by 3 bases and J by 4 bases, leaving 12 bases between them. Germline V gene lookup returns CDR1 LNHDA and CDR2 SQIVND (reference sequence). The chain's CDR3 is CASSIGQGGETQYF. For the CDR3, the DNA is TGTGCCAGTAGTATCGGGCAGGGGGGAGAGACCCAGTACTTC.

The CDR3 region is CACWGRGIRNTIYF. The DNA for the CDR3 is TGTGCCTGTTGGGGGAGGGGGATTAGAAACACCATATATTTT. The J gene is TRBJ1-3, the V gene TRBV30, with TRBD1 as a possible D gene (6 bases). CDR3 length: 14 residues. V shed 6 bases and J shed 5 bases, with 17 bases lying between them. Germline-derived CDR1 and CDR2 are GTSNPN and SVGIG (reference sequence).

The V gene is TRBV23-1, the J gene TRBJ2-3, with D perhaps matching TRBD1 (6 bases). TRBV23-1 is an open reading frame, and its role is uncertain. The CDR3 covers 14 residues. V was clipped by 4 bases and J by 3 bases, with 11 bases between them. The CDR3 is CASSPGQITDTQYF. The CDR3 nucleotides are TGCGCCAGCAGTCCAGGACAGATAACAGATACGCAGTATTTT.

The V gene is TRBV7-3, the J gene TRBJ2-2, with D possibly matching TRBD2 (5 bases). The CDR3 sequence is 15 residues long. Trimming left V 2 bases short and J 2 bases short, with 9 bases between. Per germline, CDR1 SGHTA and CDR2 FQGTGA. In DNA form, the CDR3 reads TGTGCCAGCAGCTTAGCGACTACAAACACCGGGGAGCTGTTTTTT. Amino acids: CASSLATTNTGELFF.

The chain combines TRBV12-3 or TRBV12-4 with TRBJ1-1, with D possibly matching TRBD1 (5 bases). V lost 6 bases, J lost 8 bases, and 10 bases lay in between. This CDR3 is built from 11 residues. The CDR3 here is CASRYRSEAFF. The CDR3, as DNA: TGTGCCAGCAGGTACAGGTCGGAAGCTTTCTTT.

This clone occurred once. The rearrangement links TRBV5-1 to TRBJ2-1; weak D call: TRBD2 (7 bases). CDR3 length equals 15 residues. Germline CDR1 and CDR2: SGHRS and YFSETQ. V was pared by 1 base and J by 7 bases, with 15 bases between. This chain's CDR3 is CASSLSVAGANEQFF. The CDR3 DNA reads as TGCGCCAGCAGCTTGTCAGTGGCGGGGGCGAATGAGCAGTTCTTC.

The rearrangement joins TRBV27 to TRBJ1-2; tentatively, D is TRBD1 (6 bases). V was trimmed by 5 bases and J by 3 bases, leaving 16 bases between them. Germline lookup yields CDR1 MNHEY and CDR2 SMNVEV (reference sequence). This CDR3 spans 15 amino acids. The CDR3: CASSPRTDPHYGYTF. CDR3 DNA sequence: TGTGCCAGCAGTCCCCGGACAGATCCCCACTATGGCTACACCTTC.

The rearrangement uses TRBV11-2 and TRBJ2-7, with 11 positions matching TRBD1. V lost 5 bases, J lost 7 bases, and 10 bases stayed unmatched. The CDR3 totals 15 residues. Germline V gives CDR1 SGHAT, CDR2 FQNNGV. As DNA, the CDR3 is TGTGCCAGCAGCGCGGTTTCCGGGACAGGGGGAGAGCAGTACTTC. Residues: CASSAVSGTGGEQYF. The full variable domain, its missing parts supplied by reference TRBV11-2 and TRBJ2-7, is EAGVAQSPRYKIIEKRQSVAFWCNPISGHATLYWYQQILGQGPKLLIQFQNNGVVDDSQLPKDRFSAERLKGVDSTLKIQPAKLEDSAVYLCASSAVSGTGGEQYFGPGTRLTVT.

This chain joins TRBV7-9 and TRBJ1-2; D uncertain. V shed 5 bases and J shed 4 bases, with 11 bases lying between them. CDR1 and CDR2 (germline): SEHNR, FQNEAQ (reference sequence). The CDR3 totals 13 residues. Written as DNA, the CDR3 is TGTGCCAGCAGCCCACAGCAGACCTATGGCTACACCTTC. Its translation: CASSPQQTYGYTF.

This clone showed up just a few times. The chain recombines TRBV5-6 with TRBJ1-4, with a tentative D call TRBD1 (5 bases). V lost 5 bases to trimming and J lost 5 bases, with 16 bases between them. The CDR3 is 15 amino acids. The germline gives CDR1 SGHDT, CDR2 YYEEEE. The CDR3 sequence is CASRRGAAANEKLFF. CDR3 bases: TGTGCCAGCAGGCGTGGGGCCGCCGCCAATGAAAAACTGTTTTTT.

The J gene is TRBJ1-2, the V gene TRBV5-1; 8 bases fit TRBD1. The CDR3 totals 15 residues. J was trimmed by 5 bases and V by 0 bases; bases with no gene match: 6. Per germline, CDR1 SGHRS and CDR2 YFSETQ. The CDR3 here is CASSLARQGAYGYTF. The CDR3 region has the DNA TGCGCCAGCAGCTTGGCAAGGCAGGGGGCTTATGGCTACACCTTC.

This clone was detected once. The chain recombines TRBV11-2 with TRBJ2-1; the match to TRBD2 covers 7 bases. CDR1 SGHAT and CDR2 FQNNGV come from the germline V gene. The trim removed 4 bases at V and 0 bases at J, leaving 3 bases unmatched. The CDR3 loop spans 15 amino acids. The CDR3 DNA reads as TGTGCCAGCAGCTATGGGGGGGGCTCCTACAATGAGCAGTTCTTC. Its protein product is CASSYGGGSYNEQFF. Full variable domain (remainder filled in from reference TRBV11-2 and TRBJ2-1): EAGVAQSPRYKIIEKRQSVAFWCNPISGHATLYWYQQILGQGPKLLIQFQNNGVVDDSQLPKDRFSAERLKGVDSTLKIQPAKLEDSAVYLCASSYGGGSYNEQFFGPGTRLTVL.

The CDR3 DNA reads as TGTGCCAGCAGCTCCCCCGGGACATATCGTACTGAAGCTTTCTTT. Its translation is CASSSPGTYRTEAFF. The rearrangement uses TRBV7-9 and TRBJ1-1; possible D gene TRBD1, 6 bases. The CDR3 consists of 15 residues. The V gene lost 4 bases and the J gene lost 5 bases, with 17 bases spanning the gap. Germline V gene data show CDR1 as SEHNR and CDR2 as FQNEAQ (reference sequence). The full variable domain, its missing parts supplied by reference TRBV7-9 and TRBJ1-1, is DTGVSQNPRHKITKRGQNVTFRCDPISEHNRLYWYRQTLGQGPEFLTYFQNEAQLEKSRLLSDRFSAERPKGSFSTLEIQRTEQGDSAMYLCASSSPGTYRTEAFFGQGTRLTVV.

Regarding this clone: The sample contains more than one DNA sequence encoding this CDR3. This sequence joins TRBV5-1 and TRBJ1-5; 7 bases line up with TRBD1. The length of the CDR3 is 14 residues. Germline CDR1 is SGHRS and CDR2 is YFSETQ. With V trimmed by 4 bases and J by 2 bases, 3 bases remained unmatched. The CDR3 DNA reads as TGCGCCAGCAGCCCTGGGACAGGCAATCAGCCCCAGCATTTT. Protein product: CASSPGTGNQPQHF.

The chain combines TRBV2 with TRBJ1-4, with unresolved D. Looked up from germline, CDR1 is SNHLY and CDR2 is FYNNEI. The CDR3 has 14 amino acids. Trimming pared 4 bases from V and 8 bases from J, leaving 14 bases between. The CDR3 is CASSARPEREKLFF. CDR3 in DNA: TGTGCCAGCAGTGCCCGGCCCGAGCGGGAAAAACTGTTTTTT.

This clone occurred once. This sequence joins TRBV11-1 and TRBJ2-2, with D possibly matching TRBD2 (5 bases). CDR3 length: 15 residues. V was pared by 6 bases and J by 4 bases, with 15 bases between. In germline, CDR1 is SGHAT, CDR2 FQDESV (reference sequence). CDR3 residues: CASSRRQDFTGELFF. CDR3 nucleotide sequence: TGTGCCAGCAGTAGGAGGCAGGACTTCACCGGGGAGCTGTTTTTT.

This chain joins TRBV15 and TRBJ2-1; 11 bases agree with TRBD2. The ends lost 0 bases at V and 7 bases at J; junction bases unmatched: 5. This CDR3 comprises 16 residues. Germline CDR1 reads LNHNV; CDR2 reads YYDKDF (reference sequence). In DNA form, the CDR3 reads TGTGCCACCAGCAGAGATCTAGCGGGGGGAGTTAATGAGCAGTTCTTC. Encoded protein: CATSRDLAGGVNEQFF.